This T cell receptor (beta chain) is drawn from a study of tissue T cells after allogeneic stem cell transplantation. The study, taken as a whole, reports: Within patients, tissue anatomy strongly shaped TCR repertoire composition. Some tissue clones might be persisting host cells; their alloreactivity or antigen specificity was not determined. Tissue-detected TCR repertoire was only partly captured by blood and spleen T cells. Shared clones across patients were few; motif clustering revealed tissue-specific shared signatures.

Produced via immunoSEQ multiplex PCR; TCRdb's table is partial and in-frame only. The sample consists of tens of thousands of clones, 69% of them appearing once. Details on this clone: Its specificity is unknown. Gene labels here are mouse ones. The CDR3 end falls 1 residue outside the read, so it is completed with the germline J gene.

Germline V CDR1 and CDR2: LGHNA, YNLKQL (reference sequence). This CDR3 has 15 amino acids. J gave up 1 base and V 2 bases, and 2 bases lay outside the gene matches. The genes are TRBV5 and TRBJ2-1; 7 nucleotides match TRBD1. The sequenced material came from blood. The TCR originated in a female BALB/c mouse in good health. MHC haplotype of the strain: H2-d. The part of the CDR3 DNA that was read is TGTGCCAGCAGCCAACCGGGACAGAACTATGCTGAGCAGTTC. This sequence encodes CASSQPGQNYAEQF. The complete CDR3 sequence is CASSQPGQNYAEQFF.